This T cell receptor beta chain was documented in a study of blood T cell repertoires in COVID-19. Libraries were prepared by immunoSEQ multiplex PCR; TCRdb keeps only in-frame clonotypes and omits some of them. In the table there are 250,000 to 300,000 clones, almost 85% of which are singletons. Germline V gives CDR1 MNHEY, CDR2 SVGAGI. The CDR3 has 15 amino acids. The V gene lost 0 bases and the J gene lost 4 bases, with 9 bases spanning the gap. The genes are TRBV6-5 and TRBJ2-2; unclear D gene. This sequence was found in a man aged 45-65 years with active or convalescent COVID-19. Sequencing input: peripheral blood. The CDR3 DNA sequence: TGTGCCAGCAGTTACTCCAGCGCCGGCACCGGGGAGCTGTTTTTT. Translation: CASSYSSAGTGELFF.